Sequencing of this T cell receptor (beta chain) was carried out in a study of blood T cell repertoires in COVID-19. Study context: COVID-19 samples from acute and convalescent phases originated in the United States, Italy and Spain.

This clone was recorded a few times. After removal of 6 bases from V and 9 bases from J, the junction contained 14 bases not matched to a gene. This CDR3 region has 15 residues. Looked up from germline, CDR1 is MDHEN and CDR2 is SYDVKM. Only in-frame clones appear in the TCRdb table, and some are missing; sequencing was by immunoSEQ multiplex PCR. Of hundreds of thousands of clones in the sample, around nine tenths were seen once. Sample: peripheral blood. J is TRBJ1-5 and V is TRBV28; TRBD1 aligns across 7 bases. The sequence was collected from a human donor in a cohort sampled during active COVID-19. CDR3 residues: CASSPSTGTRGPQHF. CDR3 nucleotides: TGTGCCAGCAGCCCTTCGACAGGGACTCGTGGGCCCCAGCATTTT.